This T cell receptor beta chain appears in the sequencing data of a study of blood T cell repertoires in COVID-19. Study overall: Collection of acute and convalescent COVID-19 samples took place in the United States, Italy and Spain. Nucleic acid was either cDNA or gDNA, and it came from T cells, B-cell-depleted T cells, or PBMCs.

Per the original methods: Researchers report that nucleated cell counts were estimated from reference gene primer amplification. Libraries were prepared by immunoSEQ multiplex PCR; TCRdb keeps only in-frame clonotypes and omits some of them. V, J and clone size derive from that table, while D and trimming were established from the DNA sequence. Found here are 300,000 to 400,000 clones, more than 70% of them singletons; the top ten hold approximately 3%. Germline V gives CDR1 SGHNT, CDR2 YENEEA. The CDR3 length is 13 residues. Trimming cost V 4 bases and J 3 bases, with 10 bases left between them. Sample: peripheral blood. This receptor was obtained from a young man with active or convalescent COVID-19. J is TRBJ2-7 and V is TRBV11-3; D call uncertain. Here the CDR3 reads CASSSKAGYEQYF. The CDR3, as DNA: TGTGCCAGCAGCTCCAAGGCAGGCTACGAGCAGTACTTC. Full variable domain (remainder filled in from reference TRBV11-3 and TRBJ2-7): EAGVVQSPRYKIIEKKQPVAFWCNPISGHNTLYWYLQNLGQGPELLIRYENEEAVDDSQLPKDRFSAERLKGVDSTLKIQPAELGDSAVYLCASSSKAGYEQYFGPGTRLTVT.